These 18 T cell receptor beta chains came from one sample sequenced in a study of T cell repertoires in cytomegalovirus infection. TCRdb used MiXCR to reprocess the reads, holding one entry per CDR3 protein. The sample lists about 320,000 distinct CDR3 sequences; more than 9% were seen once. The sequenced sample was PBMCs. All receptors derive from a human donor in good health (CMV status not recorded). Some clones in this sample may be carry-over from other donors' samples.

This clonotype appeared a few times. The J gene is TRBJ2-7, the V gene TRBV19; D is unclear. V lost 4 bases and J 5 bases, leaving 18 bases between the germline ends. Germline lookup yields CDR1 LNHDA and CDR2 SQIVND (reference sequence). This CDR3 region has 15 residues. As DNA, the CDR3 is TGTGCCAGTAGTAGCCGGGTCTATTCCGCCGACGAGCAGTACTTC. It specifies CASSSRVYSADEQYF.

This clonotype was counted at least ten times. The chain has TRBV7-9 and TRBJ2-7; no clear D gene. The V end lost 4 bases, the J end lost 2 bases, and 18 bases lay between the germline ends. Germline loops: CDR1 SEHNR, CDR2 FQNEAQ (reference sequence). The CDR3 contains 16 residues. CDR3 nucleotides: TGTGCCAGCAGCTACCCGTTGAAGGGTATCCCCTACGAGCAGTACTTC. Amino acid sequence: CASSYPLKGIPYEQYF.

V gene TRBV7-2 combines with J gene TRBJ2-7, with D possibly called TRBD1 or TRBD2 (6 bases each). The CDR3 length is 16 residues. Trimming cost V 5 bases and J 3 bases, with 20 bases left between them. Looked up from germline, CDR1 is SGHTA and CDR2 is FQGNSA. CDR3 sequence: CASSPSGGRGVYEQYF. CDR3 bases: TGTGCCAGCAGCCCATCGGGCGGTAGGGGGGTCTACGAGCAGTACTTC.

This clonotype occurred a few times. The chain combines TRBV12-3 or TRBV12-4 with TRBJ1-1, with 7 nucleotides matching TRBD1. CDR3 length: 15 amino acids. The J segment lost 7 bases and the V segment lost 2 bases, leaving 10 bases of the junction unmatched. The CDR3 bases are TGTGCCAGCAGTTTACAGGGGGGATCCCCCGATGAAGCTTTCTTT. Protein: CASSLQGGSPDEAFF.

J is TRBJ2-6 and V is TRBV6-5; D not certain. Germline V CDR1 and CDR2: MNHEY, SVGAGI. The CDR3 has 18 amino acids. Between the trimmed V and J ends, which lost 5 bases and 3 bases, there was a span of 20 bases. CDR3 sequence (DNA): TGTGCCAGCAGTCCCCAGGACCTGGCATTATATGGGGCCAACGTCCTGACTTTC. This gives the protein CASSPQDLALYGANVLTF.

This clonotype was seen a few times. The CDR3 here is CASLPNYGENEQFF. CDR3 nucleotides: TGTGCCAGCCTCCCAAATTACGGGGAGAATGAGCAGTTCTTC. This chain uses TRBV25-1 with TRBJ2-1; D might be TRBD2 (5 bases). There are 14 residues in the CDR3. Deletions cut 8 bases from V and 7 bases from J, with 18 bases between. The germline CDR1 and CDR2 sequences are MGHDK and SYGVNS.

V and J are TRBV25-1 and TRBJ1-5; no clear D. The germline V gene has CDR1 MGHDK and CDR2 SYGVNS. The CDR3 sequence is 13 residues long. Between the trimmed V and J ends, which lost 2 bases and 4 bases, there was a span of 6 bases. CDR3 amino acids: CASSERENQPQHF. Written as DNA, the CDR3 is TGTGCCAGCAGTGAAAGGGAGAATCAGCCCCAGCATTTT.

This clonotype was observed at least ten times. The CDR3 reads CASSLSTLATNEQFF. The CDR3 bases are TGTGCCAGCAGCTTATCTACCCTAGCTACCAATGAGCAGTTCTTC. J is TRBJ2-1 and V is TRBV7-2; the D gene is possibly TRBD2 (5 bases). This CDR3 comprises 15 residues. The V and J ends lost 2 bases and 6 bases respectively, with 14 bases between them. CDR1 SGHTA and CDR2 FQGNSA come from the germline V gene.

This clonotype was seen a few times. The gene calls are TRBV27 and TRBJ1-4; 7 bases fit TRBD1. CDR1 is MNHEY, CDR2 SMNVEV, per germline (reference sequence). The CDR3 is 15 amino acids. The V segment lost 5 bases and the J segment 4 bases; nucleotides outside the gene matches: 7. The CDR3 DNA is TGTGCCAGCAGTCATTACAGGGGAGGTAATGAAAAACTGTTTTTT. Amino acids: CASSHYRGGNEKLFF.

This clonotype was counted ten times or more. The CDR3 DNA sequence: TGCAGCGCCACACGGACTAGCGGGAGGAGCACAGATACGCAGTATTTT. As protein: CSATRTSGRSTDTQYF. The chain is built from TRBV29-1 and TRBJ2-3; the match to TRBD2 covers 14 bases. This CDR3 is 16 amino acids long. J gave up 0 bases and V 7 bases, and 6 bases lay outside the gene matches. Germline-derived CDR1 and CDR2 are SQVTM and ANQGSEA.

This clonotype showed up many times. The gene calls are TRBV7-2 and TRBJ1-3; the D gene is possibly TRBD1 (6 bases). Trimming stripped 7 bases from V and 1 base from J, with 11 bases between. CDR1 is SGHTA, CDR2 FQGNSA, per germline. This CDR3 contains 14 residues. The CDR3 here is CASNTGLSGNTIYF. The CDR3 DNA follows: TGTGCCAGCAACACAGGGTTATCTGGAAACACCATATATTTT.

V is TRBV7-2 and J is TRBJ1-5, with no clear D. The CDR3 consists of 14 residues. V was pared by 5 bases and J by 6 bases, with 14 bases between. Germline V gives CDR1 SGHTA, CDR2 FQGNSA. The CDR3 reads CASSPPGRPQPQHF. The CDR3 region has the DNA TGTGCCAGCAGCCCGCCCGGTCGACCTCAGCCCCAGCATTTT.

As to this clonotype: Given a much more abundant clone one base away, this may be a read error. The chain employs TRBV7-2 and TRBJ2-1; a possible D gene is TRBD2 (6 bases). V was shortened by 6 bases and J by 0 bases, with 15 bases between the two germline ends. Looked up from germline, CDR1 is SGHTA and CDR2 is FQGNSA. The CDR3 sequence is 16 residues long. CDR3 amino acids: CASSTSGSNSYNEQFF. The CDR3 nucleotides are TGTGCCAGCAGTACAAGCGGGTCCAACTCCTACAATGAGCAGTTCTTC. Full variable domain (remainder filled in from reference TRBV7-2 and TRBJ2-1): GAGVSQSPSNKVTEKGKDVELRCDPISGHTALYWYRQSLGQGLEFLIYFQGNSAPDKSGLPSDRFSAERTGGSVSTLTIQRTQQEDSAVYLCASSTSGSNSYNEQFFGPGTRLTVL.

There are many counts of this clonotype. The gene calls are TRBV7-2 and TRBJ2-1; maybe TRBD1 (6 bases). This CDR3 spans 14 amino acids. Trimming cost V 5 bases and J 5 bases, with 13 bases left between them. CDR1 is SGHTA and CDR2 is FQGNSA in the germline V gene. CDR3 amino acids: CASSTGTRHNEQFF. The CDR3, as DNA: TGTGCCAGCAGCACAGGGACCCGTCACAATGAGCAGTTCTTC.

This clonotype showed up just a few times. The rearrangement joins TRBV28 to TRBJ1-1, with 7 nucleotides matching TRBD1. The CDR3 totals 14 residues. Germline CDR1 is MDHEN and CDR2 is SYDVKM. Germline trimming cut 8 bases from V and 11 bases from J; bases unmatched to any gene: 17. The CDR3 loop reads CASSGGLRGLNAFF. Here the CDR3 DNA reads TGTGCCAGCTCTGGGGGCCTCAGGGGGTTGAATGCTTTCTTT.

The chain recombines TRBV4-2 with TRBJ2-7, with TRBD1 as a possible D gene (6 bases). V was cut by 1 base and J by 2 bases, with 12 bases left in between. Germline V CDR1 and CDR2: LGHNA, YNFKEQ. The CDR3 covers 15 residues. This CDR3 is CASSQGTVSTYEQYF. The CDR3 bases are TGTGCCAGCAGCCAAGGGACAGTTTCTACCTACGAGCAGTACTTC.

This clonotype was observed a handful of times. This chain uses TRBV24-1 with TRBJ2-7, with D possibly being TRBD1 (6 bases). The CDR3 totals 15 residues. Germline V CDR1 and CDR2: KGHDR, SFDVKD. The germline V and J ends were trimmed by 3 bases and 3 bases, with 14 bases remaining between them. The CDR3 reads CATSDGTPGNYEQYF. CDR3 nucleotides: TGTGCCACCAGTGATGGGACACCCGGTAACTACGAGCAGTACTTC.

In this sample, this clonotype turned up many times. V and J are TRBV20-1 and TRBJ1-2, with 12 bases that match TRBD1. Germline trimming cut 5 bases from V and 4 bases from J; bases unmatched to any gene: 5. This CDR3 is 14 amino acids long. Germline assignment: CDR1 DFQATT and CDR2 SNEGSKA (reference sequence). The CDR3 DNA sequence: TGCAGTGCTCCACCGGGACAGGGGGCCTATGGCTACACCTTC. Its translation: CSAPPGQGAYGYTF.